The 29 T cell receptor beta chains presented below share a single source sample, sequenced in a study of cytotoxic CD8 clonotypes in ibrutinib-treated CLL. TCRdb's table, derived via immunoSEQ multiplex PCR, lists solely in-frame clones and lacks some. In the table there are 130,000 or so clones, approximately 80% of which are singletons. The sequenced sample was PBMCs, obtained after 12 months of ibrutinib treatment. These receptors were collected from a human donor with chronic lymphocytic leukemia.

The rearrangement links TRBV27 to TRBJ1-1; 7 positions match TRBD1. The CDR3 has 13 amino acids. With 7 bases clipped from V and 6 bases from J, the junction kept 8 bases outside the gene matches. Per the germline V gene, CDR1 is MNHEY and CDR2 is SMNVEV (reference sequence). The CDR3 DNA reads as TGTGCCAGCATTAACAGGGGAAGTTCTGAAGCTTTCTTT. Its protein product is CASINRGSSEAFF.

This chain joins TRBV2 and TRBJ1-2; tentatively, D is TRBD1 (6 bases). Trimming cost V 6 bases and J 8 bases, with 22 bases left between them. The CDR3 consists of 15 residues. Germline V gene sequence: CDR1 SNHLY, CDR2 FYNNEI. CDR3 nucleotide sequence: TGTGCCAGCAGACCCGACAGGTTCAGTACTGCGGGCTACACCTTC. This translates into CASRPDRFSTAGYTF.

The chain employs TRBV7-7 and TRBJ2-3; 9 bases are shared with TRBD1. The V segment lost 4 bases and the J segment 4 bases; nucleotides outside the gene matches: 6. This CDR3 is 15 amino acids long. CDR1 and CDR2 (germline): SSHAT, FNYEAQ (reference sequence). Here the CDR3 DNA reads TGTGCCAGCAGCTCTACAGGGGGCCACGCAGATACGCAGTATTTT. Translation gives CASSSTGGHADTQYF.

As to this clone: Other nucleotide sequences from this sample produce the same CDR3. The V and J genes are TRBV9 and TRBJ2-7; 8 nucleotides agree with TRBD1. Germline V gene data show CDR1 as SGDLS and CDR2 as YYNGEE. Trimming cost V 0 bases and J 3 bases; bases outside gene matches: 5. This CDR3 is built from 15 residues. Here the CDR3 DNA reads TGTGCCAGCAGCGTAGGAACAGGGGGTCTCTACGAGCAGTACTTC. Translating it yields CASSVGTGGLYEQYF. The full variable domain, rest sourced from reference TRBV9 and TRBJ2-7, is DSGVTQTPKHLITATGQRVTLRCSPRSGDLSVYWYQQSLDQGLQFLIQYYNGEERAKGNILERFSAQQFPDLHSELNLSSLELGDSALYFCASSVGTGGLYEQYFGPGTRLTVT.

The J gene is TRBJ1-1, the V gene TRBV4-1; maybe TRBD1 (5 bases). The length of the CDR3 is 15 residues. The germline V gene has CDR1 MGHRA and CDR2 YSYEKL. Trimming removed 0 bases from V and 5 bases from J, with 13 bases in between. The CDR3 loop is CASSQDGGGDTEAFF. Written as DNA, the CDR3 is TGCGCCAGCAGCCAAGATGGTGGGGGTGATACTGAAGCTTTCTTT.

A single count supports this clone. The chain carries TRBV19 and TRBJ2-7; 9 positions match TRBD2. This CDR3 contains 15 residues. Losses at the gene ends were 6 bases for V and 2 bases for J; bases not matched to a gene: 8. Germline CDR1 LNHDA, CDR2 SQIVND (reference sequence). The CDR3 reads CASSETLAGPYEQYF. The CDR3 bases are TGTGCCAGTAGCGAAACGCTAGCGGGGCCCTACGAGCAGTACTTC.

The J gene is TRBJ1-1, the V gene TRBV6-1; no clear D gene. The CDR3 runs 13 residues. V was clipped by 8 bases and J by 1 base, with 11 bases between them. Germline CDR1 reads MNHNS; CDR2 reads SASEGT. As DNA, the CDR3 is TGTGCCAGCTTTGTAACGGCGAACACTGAAGCTTTCTTT. This translates into CASFVTANTEAFF.

This clone was recorded only once. CDR3 loop: CASKGGSDSGVYEQYF. The CDR3 bases are TGTGCCAGCAAGGGGGGTTCAGATAGCGGGGTCTACGAGCAGTACTTC. The rearrangement uses TRBV2 and TRBJ2-7; 8 bases align to TRBD2. J was trimmed by 3 bases and V by 7 bases; bases with no gene match: 14. The CDR3 spans 16 residues. Germline V gene sequence: CDR1 SNHLY, CDR2 FYNNEI. Based on the CDR3 plus reference TRBV2 and TRBJ2-7, the full variable domain is EPEVTQTPSHQVTQMGQEVILRCVPISNHLYFYWYRQILGQKVEFLVSFYNNEISEKSEIFDDQFSVERPDGSNFTLKIRSTKLEDSAMYFCASKGGSDSGVYEQYFGPGTRLTVT.

This chain connects TRBV5-1 to TRBJ1-1, with 7 bases aligning to TRBD1. This CDR3 comprises 14 residues. V lost 5 bases, J lost 10 bases, and 14 bases stayed unmatched. CDR1 and CDR2 (germline): SGHRS, YFSETQ. The CDR3 loop reads CASRGDPGQARAFF. The CDR3 bases are TGCGCCAGCAGAGGGGATCCTGGACAGGCAAGAGCTTTCTTT.

The chain is built from TRBV10-3 and TRBJ2-7; TRBD1 matches at 7 bases. The CDR3 totals 14 residues. Germline CDR1 and CDR2: ENHRY and SYGVKD. Trimming at V came to 2 bases and at J to 6 bases, leaving 7 bases not matched to a gene. CDR3 amino acids: CAISETGVDVEQYF. In nucleotides, the CDR3 is TGTGCCATCAGTGAGACAGGGGTTGATGTCGAGCAGTACTTC.

CDR3 protein: CASSHTTGNYGYTF. DNA of the CDR3: TGCGCCAGCAGCCACACGACAGGGAACTATGGCTACACCTTC. This sequence joins TRBV5-1 and TRBJ1-2; 7 nucleotides match TRBD1. The CDR3 extends over 14 amino acids. The junction had 5 bases not matched to a gene; V was cut back by 4 bases and J by 2 bases. Per germline, CDR1 SGHRS and CDR2 YFSETQ.

The rearrangement joins TRBV27 to TRBJ2-3; perhaps TRBD1 as D (6 bases). This CDR3 has 16 amino acids. Deletions cut 5 bases from V and 0 bases from J, with 15 bases between. CDR1 and CDR2 (germline): MNHEY, SMNVEV (reference sequence). The DNA for the CDR3 is TGTGCCAGCAGTAGGGCAGGGGCCCCTAGCACAGATACGCAGTATTTT. This translates into CASSRAGAPSTDTQYF.

The V call is TRBV19, the J call TRBJ2-6; no reliable D call. The CDR3 has 16 residues. V lost 6 bases and J lost 1, with 13 bases in between. The germline gives CDR1 LNHDA, CDR2 SQIVND (reference sequence). As DNA, the CDR3 is TGTGCCAGTAGCTCGGGTGGGCGGTCTGGGGCCAACGTCCTGACTTTC. Translating it yields CASSSGGRSGANVLTF.

CDR3 loop: CASSLYKLGHGYTF. The CDR3 nucleotides are TGTGCCAGCAGCTTATACAAGTTAGGACATGGCTACACCTTC. This sequence joins TRBV7-2 and TRBJ1-2; no reliable D call. V shed 2 bases and J shed 6 bases, with 13 bases lying between them. Germline V gene lookup returns CDR1 SGHTA and CDR2 FQGNSA. This CDR3 has 14 residues.

The chain combines TRBV14 with TRBJ2-1; TRBD2 matches at 9 bases. V shed 3 bases and J 2 bases; nucleotides not matched to a gene: 2. CDR3 length: 15 amino acids. CDR1 and CDR2 (germline): SGHDN, FVKESK. The CDR3 is CASSHRGGAYNEQFF. The DNA for the CDR3 is TGTGCCAGCAGCCATCGCGGGGGGGCCTACAATGAGCAGTTCTTC.

The V gene is TRBV28, the J gene TRBJ2-5, with D uncertain. Germline V CDR1 and CDR2: MDHEN, SYDVKM. V shed 2 bases and J shed 1 base, with 5 bases lying between them. This CDR3 is built from 13 residues. The CDR3 coding sequence is TGTGCCAGCAGTTTACCAGTCCAAGAGACCCAGTACTTC. It specifies CASSLPVQETQYF.

The V gene is TRBV27, the J gene TRBJ2-7; TRBD1 or TRBD2 may be the D gene (6 bases each). The V end lost 3 bases, the J end lost 4 bases, and 16 bases lay between the germline ends. This CDR3 is built from 15 residues. The germline CDR1 and CDR2 sequences are MNHEY and SMNVEV (reference sequence). CDR3 in amino acids: CASSLRGAVGYEQYF. The CDR3 DNA reads as TGTGCCAGCAGTTTGAGGGGGGCGGTGGGATACGAGCAGTACTTC.

The gene calls are TRBV19 and TRBJ2-7, with TRBD1 matching 7 bases. Germline values: CDR1 LNHDA, CDR2 SQIVND (reference sequence). CDR3 length: 12 amino acids. V lost 1 base to trimming and J lost 6 bases; unmatched junction nucleotides: 0. CDR3 sequence reads: CASSIGQGEQYF. Written as DNA, the CDR3 is TGTGCCAGTAGTATAGGACAGGGCGAGCAGTACTTC. Supplemented by reference TRBV19 and TRBJ2-7, the full variable domain reads DGGITQSPKYLFRKEGQNVTLSCEQNLNHDAMYWYRQDPGQGLRLIYYSQIVNDFQKGDIAEGYSVSREKKESFPLTVTSAQKNPTAFYLCASSIGQGEQYFGPGTRLTVT.

The rearrangement links TRBV7-2 to TRBJ1-5; 8 bases are a match to TRBD1. In germline, CDR1 is SGHTA, CDR2 FQGNSA. The CDR3 spans 15 residues. Germline trimming cut 1 base from V and 6 bases from J; bases unmatched to any gene: 5. The CDR3 spells CASSLEAGGGQPQHF. CDR3 nucleotides: TGTGCCAGCAGCTTAGAGGCAGGGGGCGGTCAGCCCCAGCATTTT.

This sequence joins TRBV5-1 and TRBJ1-6, with TRBD1 as a possible D gene (5 bases). The length of the CDR3 is 14 residues. The V gene lost 2 bases and the J gene lost 5 bases, with 8 bases spanning the gap. Germline assignment: CDR1 SGHRS and CDR2 YFSETQ. Written as DNA, the CDR3 is TGCGCCAGCAGCTTTACAGGAGATAATTCACCCCTCCACTTT. This gives the protein CASSFTGDNSPLHF.

This chain links TRBV7-3 with TRBJ2-1; 10 nucleotides agree with TRBD2. The CDR3 spans 16 residues. Germline CDR1 is SGHTA and CDR2 is FQGTGA. V shed 5 bases and J 3 bases; nucleotides not matched to a gene: 7. The CDR3 region is CASSLYSSGGYNEQFF. CDR3 nucleotides: TGTGCCAGCAGCCTCTATTCTAGCGGGGGCTACAATGAGCAGTTCTTC.

This clone was seen once. One junction end disagrees with the germline gene, perhaps due to a read error. The chain uses TRBV4-1 and TRBJ2-1; D tentatively fits TRBD1 or TRBD2 (6 bases each). From germline, CDR1 is MGHRA and CDR2 YSYEKL. The CDR3 has 16 residues. The CDR3 here is CASSQRGSGYYNERFF. In nucleotides, the CDR3 is TGCGCCAGCAGCCAGAGGGGGAGCGGGTATTACAATGAGCGGTTCTTC.

The chain is built from TRBV29-1 and TRBJ1-1, with unresolved D. Germline V gene sequence: CDR1 SQVTM, CDR2 ANQGSEA. V was pared by 2 bases and J by 2 bases, with 6 bases between. The CDR3 is 12 amino acids. The CDR3 nucleotides read TGCAGCGTTGAAAAAGGAAACACTGAAGCTTTCTTT. Protein sequence: CSVEKGNTEAFF.

The chain employs TRBV4-3 and TRBJ1-1; D remains unclear. CDR1 is LGHNA, CDR2 YSLEER, per germline. Trimming removed 4 bases from V and 5 bases from J, with 11 bases in between. The CDR3 contains 13 residues. CDR3 DNA sequence: TGCGCCAGCAGCCCGGTTGGGGAGACTGAAGCTTTCTTT. This translates into CASSPVGETEAFF.

This chain uses TRBV7-8 with TRBJ1-4, with D perhaps TRBD1 (6 bases). There are 19 residues in the CDR3. Germline lookup yields CDR1 SGHVS and CDR2 FQNEAQ. With 1 base removed from V and 7 bases from J, the gap between germline ends came to 25 bases. In DNA, the CDR3 is TGTGCCAGCAGCTTAGTCAAAGACAGGCTACAACTACTGCGTGAAAAACTGTTTTTT. Amino acids: CASSLVKDRLQLLREKLFF.

This clone was found many times. This chain links TRBV7-2 with TRBJ1-2, with D possibly TRBD1 on 6 matching bases. The CDR3 totals 15 residues. The V end lost 1 base, the J end lost 8 bases, and 17 bases lay between the germline ends. Germline values: CDR1 SGHTA, CDR2 FQGNSA. In DNA form, the CDR3 reads TGTGCCAGCAGCTTAGTTATACAGGGAGGCAAGGGCTACACCTTC. This encodes CASSLVIQGGKGYTF.

The chain recombines TRBV25-1 with TRBJ2-3; weak D call: TRBD1 (6 bases). The CDR3 has 16 amino acids. The V end lost 3 bases, the J end lost 1 base, and 14 bases lay between the germline ends. The germline gives CDR1 MGHDK, CDR2 SYGVNS. The CDR3 DNA sequence: TGTGCCAGCAGTGATCGGCAGGGGCCCGGCACAGATACGCAGTATTTT. This sequence encodes CASSDRQGPGTDTQYF.

The gene calls are TRBV5-1 and TRBJ2-1; D might be TRBD2 (6 bases). CDR3 length: 14 residues. V lost 4 bases to trimming and J lost 4 bases, with 12 bases between them. Germline V gene sequence: CDR1 SGHRS, CDR2 YFSETQ. In DNA, the CDR3 is TGCGCCAGCAGCCCCGGGGGTCTATACAATGAGCAGTTCTTC. Amino acid sequence: CASSPGGLYNEQFF.

V gene TRBV11-3 combines with J gene TRBJ2-7; the match to TRBD2 covers 10 bases. The CDR3 consists of 15 residues. The trim removed 5 bases at V and 0 bases at J, leaving 4 bases unmatched. CDR1 and CDR2 from the germline V gene are SGHNT and YENEEA. The CDR3 protein is CASSQSGGASYEQYF. The CDR3 nucleotides read TGTGCCAGCAGCCAAAGCGGGGGGGCCTCCTACGAGCAGTACTTC.